This paragraph reports one T cell receptor beta chain. This sample stems from a study of blood T cell repertoires in COVID-19. Study background: Sites across the United States, Italy and Spain contributed samples from acute and convalescent COVID-19. T cells, B-cell-depleted T cells, or PBMCs supplied cDNA or gDNA.

Original data processing: Amplification from reference gene primers served as the basis for estimated nucleated cell counts. Measured with immunoSEQ multiplex PCR; TCRdb has only the in-frame clones, and not every one. V, J and clone size derive from that table, while D and trimming were established from the DNA sequence. The profile shows approximately 170,000 clones, about 85% of them singletons. In germline, CDR1 is MNHNS, CDR2 SASEGT. J gave up 1 base and V 3 bases, and 7 bases lay outside the gene matches. This CDR3 contains 16 residues. This TCR came from a man aged 60 to 69 who had recovered from COVID-19. Sequenced sample: peripheral blood. The chain couples TRBV6-1 to TRBJ1-1; 8 bases are a match to TRBD1. CDR3 in DNA: TGTGCCAGCAGTGACAGGACAGGGAACCCGAACACTGAAGCTTTCTTT. It specifies CASSDRTGNPNTEAFF.